This T cell receptor (beta chain) was captured by sequencing in a study of T cell responses to AZD1222 COVID-19 vaccine. Study summary: Second-dose recipients at about 4 or about 12 weeks were treated as one pooled group.

Measured with immunoSEQ multiplex PCR; TCRdb has only the in-frame clones, and not every one. This table holds more than 100,000 clones, approximately 90% found once. Germline lookup yields CDR1 SGHTA and CDR2 FQGNSA. This CDR3 contains 16 residues. V trimming: 2 bases; J trimming: 0 bases; junction bases outside the gene matches: 6. This sample comprised peripheral blood, obtained on day 0 of AZD1222 vaccination. The sequence came from an adult in good health. This sequence joins TRBV7-2 and TRBJ2-7; TRBD1 matches at 8 bases. The CDR3 bases are TGTGCCAGCAGCTTAACTTGGACAGGGCCCTCCTACGAGCAGTACTTC. Protein: CASSLTWTGPSYEQYF.